The clone carrying this T cell receptor beta chain was counted between two and nine times. Its matching antigen is unknown. Trimming cost V 2 bases and J 9 bases, with 17 bases left between them. Germline V gene data show CDR1 as MGHRA and CDR2 as YSYEKL. The length of the CDR3 is 15 residues. Unique molecular identifiers were used in preparing the TCRbeta library. TCRdb passed the PCR reads through MiXCR, listing each CDR3 protein once. The sample lists about 980,000 distinct CDR3 sequences, roughly 31% occurring once. This specimen belongs to a study of T-cell reconstitution after alpha-beta-depleted transplantation in children. Study-wide results and caveats: Recipient T cells and thymic progenitors that survived gave rise to the high TCRbeta diversity observed at day 60 in some patients. Most T-cell counts and diversity one year after the transplant came from T cells that were newly produced. Where alpha-beta T cells came from about two months after transplant was reportedly several hundred expanded graft clones.

The V call is TRBV4-1, the J call TRBJ2-1; the D gene could be TRBD1 or TRBD2 (5 bases each). Sequenced material: PBMCs, mostly from graft donor cells, taken 360 days after TCRalphabeta/CD19-depleted stem cell transplant. The clonotype originates from a boy younger than two who had a stem cell transplant for SCID, so the T cells may come from the graft donor. CDR3 nucleotide sequence: TGCGCCAGCAGCCAACAGGGTTGGGAGTGGGGTGAGCAGTTCTTC. Translated: CASSQQGWEWGEQFF.